This TCR beta chain was recovered during a study of PD-L1 blockade in urothelial cancer. Study overall: Median T cell yield from blood was roughly 140,000.

The CDR3 is 14 residues long. CDR1 is ENHRY, CDR2 SYGVKD, per germline. Trimming stripped 4 bases from V and 2 bases from J, with 10 bases between. Clones were read by immunoSEQ multiplex PCR, and TCRdb kept only the in-frame ones, dropping some. Among about 84,000 clones listed, roughly nine tenths were seen once. The genes are TRBV10-3 and TRBJ2-3; perhaps TRBD1 as D (6 bases). This TCR was recovered from a man aged 60 to 69 with urothelial cancer. The sequencing used PBMCs, collected around atezolizumab (anti-PD-L1) treatment. CDR3: CAISGAGATDTQYF. The CDR3 DNA follows: TGTGCCATCAGTGGGGCAGGGGCCACAGATACGCAGTATTTT.